These 28 T cell receptor beta chains came from one sample sequenced in a study of CD8+ T cells in alopecia areata. RNA extraction and reverse transcription yielded cDNA as sequencing template. Only in-frame clones appear in the TCRdb table, and some are missing; sequencing was by immunoSEQ multiplex PCR. The data show approximately 120,000 clones, around 50% seen once. The sequencing sample was made of NKG2D-low CD8+ T cells sorted from blood. Receptors were obtained from a human donor with alopecia areata.

This clone has more than one count but fewer than ten. V usage is TRBV29-1 and J usage is TRBJ2-5; D gene ambiguous. This CDR3 has 13 amino acids. V was pared by 3 bases and J by 0 bases, with 8 bases between. Germline-derived CDR1 and CDR2 are SQVTM and ANQGSEA. The CDR3 region has the DNA TGCAGCGTTGAGGCGGAGTACCAAGAGACCCAGTACTTC. Amino acids: CSVEAEYQETQYF. Drawing the rest from reference TRBV29-1 and TRBJ2-5, the complete variable domain is SAVISQKPSRDICQRGTSLTIQCQVDSQVTMMFWYRQQPGQSLTLIATANQGSEATYESGFVIDKFPISRPNLTFSTLTVSNMSPEDSSIYLCSVEAEYQETQYFGPGTRLLVL.

The chain couples TRBV6-5 to TRBJ2-7, with D unclear. Trimming removed 5 bases from V and 6 bases from J, with 14 bases in between. The CDR3 loop spans 13 amino acids. Germline lookup yields CDR1 MNHEY and CDR2 SVGAGI. Here the CDR3 reads CASSPGWGSEQYF. The CDR3 DNA is TGTGCCAGCAGTCCTGGATGGGGTTCCGAGCAGTACTTC.

This clone was picked up a small number of times. The genes are TRBV27 and TRBJ1-2, with 7 bases lining up with TRBD1. CDR1 is MNHEY, CDR2 SMNVEV, per germline (reference sequence). The CDR3 runs to 13 residues. V trimming: 10 bases; J trimming: 2 bases; junction bases outside the gene matches: 7. CDR3 DNA: TGTGCCAACCCGACAGGGAGAAACTATGGCTACACCTTC. Amino acids: CANPTGRNYGYTF.

The V gene is TRBV4-1, the J gene TRBJ2-3, with 10 bases that match TRBD2. CDR1 MGHRA and CDR2 YSYEKL come from the germline V gene. This CDR3 spans 16 amino acids. The V segment lost 4 bases and the J segment 4 bases; nucleotides outside the gene matches: 8. CDR3 sequence: CASSRPGAGGSDTQYF. Written as DNA, the CDR3 is TGCGCCAGCAGCCGTCCAGGAGCGGGGGGGTCAGATACGCAGTATTTT.

The chain employs TRBV30 and TRBJ2-5, with a weak D call TRBD2 (5 bases). CDR3 length equals 12 residues. Per the germline V gene, CDR1 is GTSNPN and CDR2 is SVGIG (reference sequence). V lost 2 bases and J lost 4, with 8 bases in between. DNA for the CDR3: TGTGCCTGGAGTCCGGGGTCAGAGACCCAGTACTTC. Translation gives CAWSPGSETQYF.

The J gene is TRBJ2-3, the V gene TRBV12-5, with D unclear. In germline, CDR1 is LGHNT, CDR2 FRNRAP. The V end lost 7 bases, the J end lost 1 base, and 6 bases lay between the germline ends. There are 12 residues in the CDR3. CDR3 sequence: CASVLGTDTQYF. In DNA form, the CDR3 reads TGTGCTAGTGTCCTGGGCACAGATACGCAGTATTTT.

This clone was found a few times. The chain combines TRBV29-1 with TRBJ2-5; no clear D gene. The germline CDR1 and CDR2 sequences are SQVTM and ANQGSEA. The CDR3 is 10 residues long. Trimming cost V 6 bases and J 11 bases, with 13 bases left between them. This CDR3 reads CSVRDQEQYF. CDR3 DNA: TGCAGCGTCAGAGATCAGGAGCAGTACTTC.

This clone was seen only once. The chain joins TRBV4-1 to TRBJ2-5; a weak D match, TRBD2 (5 bases). The ends were cut back, 5 bases at V and 10 bases at J, with 11 bases in the middle. Germline-derived CDR1 and CDR2 are MGHRA and YSYEKL. This CDR3 has 11 amino acids. CDR3 in DNA: TGCGCCAGCAGCTCCACGGAGGACCAGTACTTC. Translated, it gives CASSSTEDQYF.

Comments on this clone: This sequence is one base from a far larger clone and is likely a read error. The chain uses TRBV4-1 and TRBJ2-2; TRBD1 matches 7 bases. With 6 bases clipped from V and 5 bases from J, the junction kept 6 bases outside the gene matches. The CDR3 has 14 residues. From germline, CDR1 is MGHRA and CDR2 YSYEKL. The CDR3 DNA reads TGCGCCAGCAGTCCCGGGACAGCGACCGGGGAGCTGTTTTTT. Residues: CASSPGTATGELFF.

This clone was found a few times. The chain carries TRBV29-1 and TRBJ2-7, with D perhaps being TRBD1 or TRBD2 (5 bases each). Trimming shortened V by 4 bases and J by 6 bases, and 16 bases separated the two germline ends. This CDR3 has 13 amino acids. Germline CDR1 reads SQVTM; CDR2 reads ANQGSEA. DNA of the CDR3: TGCAGCGTTGCTCTCTCCCGAGGGGTCGAGCAGTACTTC. As protein: CSVALSRGVEQYF.

J is TRBJ2-4 and V is TRBV23-1; D may be TRBD2 (5 bases). TRBV23-1 is known as an ORF, though its function is uncertain. The germline V and J ends were trimmed by 0 bases and 9 bases, with 21 bases remaining between them. CDR3 length: 17 residues. DNA of the CDR3: TGCGCCAGCAGTCAATCGGGGTTCGGGAACACCTTAGGCATTCAGTACTTC. Amino acids: CASSQSGFGNTLGIQYF.

This chain uses TRBV29-1 with TRBJ2-7; weak D call: TRBD2 (7 bases). Trimming removed 1 base from V and 4 bases from J, with 20 bases in between. The CDR3 is made up of 16 amino acids. Germline V CDR1 and CDR2: SQVTM, ANQGSEA. The CDR3 loop reads CSVEGFRGARDYEQYF. The CDR3 nucleotides are TGCAGCGTTGAAGGTTTTCGGGGGGCAAGAGATTACGAGCAGTACTTC.

This clone came up a few times. The rearrangement links TRBV29-1 to TRBJ2-1; TRBD1 matches at 7 bases. The V gene's germline CDR1 is SQVTM and CDR2 ANQGSEA. This CDR3 region has 13 residues. The V and J ends lost 6 bases and 3 bases, in that order; junction bases with no gene match: 5. This CDR3 is CSVRTGLYNEQFF. The CDR3 coding sequence is TGCAGCGTACGGACAGGTCTCTACAATGAGCAGTTCTTC.

The chain combines TRBV29-1 with TRBJ1-4; D is perhaps TRBD1 (5 bases). The CDR3 runs to 14 residues. Germline lookup yields CDR1 SQVTM and CDR2 ANQGSEA. Trimming took off 7 bases at V and 2 bases at J, with 14 bases between the two ends. The CDR3: CSAEGESTNEKLFF. The CDR3 DNA sequence: TGCAGCGCCGAAGGGGAGTCGACTAATGAAAAACTGTTTTTT.

The chain couples TRBV29-1 to TRBJ1-2; D may be TRBD1 (6 bases). Germline-derived CDR1 and CDR2 are SQVTM and ANQGSEA. V was trimmed by 3 bases and J by 5 bases, leaving 16 bases between them. There are 14 residues in the CDR3. CDR3 coding DNA: TGCAGCGTTGAGGGGGTCTCAGGGGTGTATGGCTACACCTTC. Amino acid sequence: CSVEGVSGVYGYTF. Drawing the rest from reference TRBV29-1 and TRBJ1-2, the complete variable domain is SAVISQKPSRDICQRGTSLTIQCQVDSQVTMMFWYRQQPGQSLTLIATANQGSEATYESGFVIDKFPISRPNLTFSTLTVSNMSPEDSSIYLCSVEGVSGVYGYTFGSGTRLTVV.

The chain is built from TRBV2 and TRBJ2-1; no clear D. The CDR3 has 11 amino acids. V was cut by 7 bases and J by 7 bases, with 8 bases left in between. Germline V gene sequence: CDR1 SNHLY, CDR2 FYNNEI. The CDR3 spells CASIEDNEQFF. The CDR3 DNA reads as TGTGCCAGCATAGAGGATAATGAGCAGTTCTTC. Full variable domain (rest looked up from reference TRBV2 and TRBJ2-1): EPEVTQTPSHQVTQMGQEVILRCVPISNHLYFYWYRQILGQKVEFLVSFYNNEISEKSEIFDDQFSVERPDGSNFTLKIRSTKLEDSAMYFCASIEDNEQFFGPGTRLTVL.

V gene TRBV29-1 combines with J gene TRBJ2-7, with D possibly TRBD1 on 6 matching bases. V was trimmed by 1 base and J by 1 base, leaving 14 bases between them. Germline V gene sequence: CDR1 SQVTM, CDR2 ANQGSEA. This CDR3 is 15 amino acids long. For the CDR3, the DNA is TGCAGCGTTGAAGTAAGAGGGACACTATCCTACGAGCAGTACTTC. It codes for CSVEVRGTLSYEQYF.

The CDR3 here is CASSFSFDNEQFF. The CDR3 DNA sequence: TGTGCCAGCAGTTTCTCCTTCGATAATGAGCAGTTCTTC. The rearrangement uses TRBV27 and TRBJ2-1; D gene ambiguous. V was trimmed by 3 bases and J by 7 bases, leaving 10 bases between them. This CDR3 has 13 residues. In germline, CDR1 is MNHEY, CDR2 SMNVEV (reference sequence).

This chain links TRBV9 with TRBJ1-4; D remains unclear. Germline-derived CDR1 and CDR2 are SGDLS and YYNGEE. The CDR3 runs to 14 residues. The V and J ends lost 2 bases and 1 base respectively, with 6 bases between them. CDR3 in amino acids: CASSVDGTNEKLFF. Written as DNA, the CDR3 is TGTGCCAGCAGCGTGGACGGAACTAATGAAAAACTGTTTTTT.

This clone was found a few times. This chain uses TRBV5-1 with TRBJ1-1; 8 bases agree with TRBD1. V was pared by 4 bases and J by 5 bases, with 13 bases of the junction left unmatched. The germline gives CDR1 SGHRS, CDR2 YFSETQ. This CDR3 is 16 amino acids long. The CDR3 is CASSPQQGGPDTEAFF. CDR3 DNA: TGCGCCAGCAGCCCGCAACAGGGGGGCCCAGATACTGAAGCTTTCTTT.

This chain uses TRBV9 with TRBJ2-6; possibly TRBD1 for D (6 bases). Trimming removed 2 bases at V and 1 base at J, with 7 bases between. The CDR3 consists of 15 residues. Germline CDR1 and CDR2: SGDLS and YYNGEE. The CDR3 reads CASSVTGSGANVLTF. The CDR3, as DNA: TGTGCCAGCAGCGTTACAGGGTCTGGGGCCAACGTCCTGACTTTC.

The chain carries TRBV11-2 and TRBJ2-7; D is uncertain. Germline CDR1 is SGHAT and CDR2 is FQNNGV. V lost 5 bases, J lost 2 bases, and 10 bases lay in between. This CDR3 region has 13 residues. The CDR3 coding sequence is TGTGCCAGCAGCCCCGACGGAGCCTACGAGCAGTACTTC. Its translation is CASSPDGAYEQYF.

This chain links TRBV27 with TRBJ1-2; no definite D call. V was shortened by 0 bases and J by 6 bases, with 11 bases between the two germline ends. Germline CDR1 is MNHEY and CDR2 is SMNVEV (reference sequence). The CDR3 has 14 amino acids. The CDR3 here is CASSLSVYHDGYTF. CDR3 bases: TGTGCCAGCAGTTTATCGGTGTATCACGATGGCTACACCTTC.

As regards this clone: The same CDR3 can be traced to other DNA sequences in this sample. V and J are TRBV11-2 and TRBJ2-7, with unresolved D. Per germline, CDR1 SGHAT and CDR2 FQNNGV. The CDR3 runs to 11 residues. V dropped 5 bases and J dropped 2 bases, with 4 bases sitting between them. CDR3 nucleotides: TGTGCCAGCAGCCTCACCTACGAGCAGTACTTC. It is translated as CASSLTYEQYF.

In its sample, this clone was seen a few times. The chain carries TRBV11-2 and TRBJ2-3; 9 positions agree with TRBD2. Germline values: CDR1 SGHAT, CDR2 FQNNGV. The CDR3 spans 17 residues. After removal of 1 base from V and 0 bases from J, the junction contained 5 bases not matched to a gene. CDR3 nucleotide sequence: TGTGCCAGCAGCTTAGTTCTAGCGGGATCTAGCACAGATACGCAGTATTTT. Its protein is CASSLVLAGSSTDTQYF.

Here the CDR3 reads CSVELGPDEKLFF. CDR3 bases: TGCAGCGTTGAACTGGGCCCCGATGAAAAACTGTTTTTT. The V call is TRBV29-1, the J call TRBJ1-4; unclear D gene. V gave up 2 bases and J gave up 6 bases, with 10 bases separating them. The CDR3 consists of 13 residues. From germline, CDR1 is SQVTM and CDR2 ANQGSEA.

This sequence joins TRBV29-1 and TRBJ2-7; D possibly corresponds to TRBD2 (7 bases). The CDR3 loop spans 15 amino acids. Germline V gives CDR1 SQVTM, CDR2 ANQGSEA. V dropped 7 bases and J dropped 1 base, with 20 bases sitting between them. The CDR3: CSARGGDNPSYEQYF. DNA of the CDR3: TGCAGCGCTAGGGGGGGTGACAATCCATCCTACGAGCAGTACTTC.

The chain has TRBV29-1 and TRBJ2-1; D is uncertain. The V gene's germline CDR1 is SQVTM and CDR2 ANQGSEA. V was cut by 3 bases and J by 5 bases, with 11 bases left in between. The CDR3 totals 13 residues. The CDR3 reads CSVDGPKDNEQFF. Written as DNA, the CDR3 is TGCAGCGTTGATGGGCCAAAGGACAATGAGCAGTTCTTC.